What follows are 11 T cell receptor beta chains derived from one specimen sequenced in a study of CDR3 diversity in severe acne. A single record per CDR3 protein comes from TCRdb applying MiXCR to the PCR reads. The sample has approximately 84,000 distinct CDR3 sequences, 51% seen once. The material sequenced was blood. The receptor set was obtained from a male donor in good health, without acne.

V usage is TRBV29-1 and J usage is TRBJ2-7; D could derive from TRBD1 or TRBD2 (5 bases each). Germline lookup yields CDR1 SQVTM and CDR2 ANQGSEA. This CDR3 has 13 residues. Trimming pared 6 bases from V and 0 bases from J, leaving 12 bases between. The CDR3 is CSVGAFSSYEQYF. The CDR3 bases are TGCAGCGTCGGGGCCTTTAGCTCCTACGAGCAGTACTTC.

This rearrangement joins TRBV24-1 to TRBJ2-1, with 8 bases fitting TRBD2. Trimming cost V 8 bases and J 12 bases; bases outside gene matches: 20. CDR3 length equals 16 residues. The germline CDR1 and CDR2 sequences are KGHDR and SFDVKD. DNA for the CDR3: TGTGCCACCAATTCCGGCCGGGAGGGGGGCACAGATACGCAGTTCTTC. This sequence encodes CATNSGREGGTDTQFF.

The V gene is TRBV19, the J gene TRBJ1-6, with no clear D. Germline assignment: CDR1 LNHDA and CDR2 SQIVND (reference sequence). The CDR3 has 12 amino acids. Trimming took 9 bases from V and 10 from J, leaving 13 bases between them. CDR3 sequence: CASSHPGSPLHF. The CDR3 DNA reads as TGTGCCAGCAGCCATCCGGGGTCACCCCTCCACTTT.

This clonotype came up a few times. The chain has TRBV2 and TRBJ2-7; a weak D match, TRBD2 (6 bases). V shed 1 base and J shed 9 bases, with 19 bases lying between them. The CDR3 contains 15 residues. Per germline, CDR1 SNHLY and CDR2 FYNNEI. Here the CDR3 reads CASSEDGGGYEPQYF. DNA of the CDR3: TGTGCCAGCAGTGAAGACGGGGGAGGATACGAGCCGCAGTACTTC. Full variable domain (missing parts from reference TRBV2 and TRBJ2-7): EPEVTQTPSHQVTQMGQEVILRCVPISNHLYFYWYRQILGQKVEFLVSFYNNEISEKSEIFDDQFSVERPDGSNFTLKIRSTKLEDSAMYFCASSEDGGGYEPQYFGPGTRLTVT.

This rearrangement joins TRBV6-5 to TRBJ2-5; no definite D call. Trimming shortened V by 5 bases and J by 2 bases, and 12 bases separated the two germline ends. The CDR3 length is 14 residues. Germline loops: CDR1 MNHEY, CDR2 SVGAGI. The CDR3 coding sequence is TGTGCCAGCAGTCACCAAAACGGACAAGAGACCCAGTACTTC. Its protein product is CASSHQNGQETQYF.

In this sample, this clonotype turned up a few times. This chain joins TRBV20-1 and TRBJ2-5; a weak D match, TRBD2 (5 bases). Germline V gene sequence: CDR1 DFQATT, CDR2 SNEGSKA (reference sequence). V was cut by 0 bases and J by 5 bases, with 13 bases left in between. CDR3 length: 14 residues. In DNA, the CDR3 is TGCAGTGCTAGAGAGGCAGGCCAGCGGGAGACCCAGTACTTC. It specifies CSAREAGQRETQYF.

The V gene is TRBV7-6, the J gene TRBJ1-5; tentatively, D is TRBD1 (5 bases). V lost 4 bases, J lost 3 bases, and 25 bases lay in between. This CDR3 contains 19 residues. The germline gives CDR1 SGHVS, CDR2 FNYEAQ. CDR3 DNA: TGTGCCAGCAGCTATACCCTGACAGCGTTTAATCAGGTCAATCAGCCCCAGCATTTT. Translated, it gives CASSYTLTAFNQVNQPQHF.

The V call is TRBV15, the J call TRBJ2-7; TRBD1 matches 8 bases. Germline CDR1 LNHNV, CDR2 YYDKDF (reference sequence). There are 14 residues in the CDR3. With 3 bases clipped from V and 2 bases from J, the junction kept 3 bases outside the gene matches. As DNA, the CDR3 is TGTGCCACCAGCAGGGGGACAGGTCCCTACGAGCAGTACTTC. Translation: CATSRGTGPYEQYF.

The rearrangement links TRBV2 to TRBJ1-1; 7 bases map to TRBD1. The CDR3 spans 15 residues. Germline V CDR1 and CDR2: SNHLY, FYNNEI. The V and J ends lost 5 bases and 0 bases, in that order; junction bases with no gene match: 6. The CDR3 region has the DNA TGTGCCAGCAGTAGAGGAGGGGGCCTGAACACTGAAGCTTTCTTT. Protein: CASSRGGGLNTEAFF.

This clonotype was detected only a few times. CDR3 coding DNA: TGTGCCAGCAGCTTTTACCCCGGACAGTTCTACGAGCAGTACTTC. Its translation: CASSFYPGQFYEQYF. This chain links TRBV7-9 with TRBJ2-7; D may be TRBD1 (6 bases). This CDR3 spans 15 amino acids. Germline CDR1 and CDR2: SEHNR and FQNEAQ (reference sequence). The V end lost 3 bases, the J end lost 3 bases, and 15 bases lay between the germline ends.

The J gene is TRBJ1-2, the V gene TRBV5-5; 7 nucleotides align to TRBD1. The CDR3 loop spans 12 amino acids. Losses at the gene ends were 5 bases for V and 4 bases for J; bases not matched to a gene: 2. Germline CDR1 SGHKS, CDR2 YYEKEE (reference sequence). DNA for the CDR3: TGTGCCAGCAGTAGACAGGGCTATGGCTACACCTTC. The encoded protein is CASSRQGYGYTF.